Given below is one T cell receptor beta chain in context. This same CDR3 is encoded by further DNA sequences in the sample. The junction had 4 bases not matched to a gene; V was cut back by 5 bases and J by 3 bases. This CDR3 has 15 residues. The germline V gene has CDR1 SGHTA and CDR2 FQGTGA. These data are taken from a study of blood T cell repertoires in COVID-19. As processed by the authors: Scientists estimated how many nucleated cells there were by amplifying reference gene primers. The table came from immunoSEQ multiplex PCR; TCRdb's copy has only in-frame clones and leaves some out. Clone size and V and J calls were adopted from that table, with D and trimming inferred from the DNA. The data contain under 500,000 clones, around 89% of them singletons.

Sequences were obtained from peripheral blood. The chain employs TRBV7-3 and TRBJ2-3, with 11 bases aligning to TRBD2. The receptor was derived from a woman in her twenties or thirties with acute or convalescent COVID-19. Here the CDR3 DNA reads TGTGCCAGCAGCCTATTAGCGGGGGGGACAGATACGCAGTATTTT. Amino acid sequence: CASSLLAGGTDTQYF.